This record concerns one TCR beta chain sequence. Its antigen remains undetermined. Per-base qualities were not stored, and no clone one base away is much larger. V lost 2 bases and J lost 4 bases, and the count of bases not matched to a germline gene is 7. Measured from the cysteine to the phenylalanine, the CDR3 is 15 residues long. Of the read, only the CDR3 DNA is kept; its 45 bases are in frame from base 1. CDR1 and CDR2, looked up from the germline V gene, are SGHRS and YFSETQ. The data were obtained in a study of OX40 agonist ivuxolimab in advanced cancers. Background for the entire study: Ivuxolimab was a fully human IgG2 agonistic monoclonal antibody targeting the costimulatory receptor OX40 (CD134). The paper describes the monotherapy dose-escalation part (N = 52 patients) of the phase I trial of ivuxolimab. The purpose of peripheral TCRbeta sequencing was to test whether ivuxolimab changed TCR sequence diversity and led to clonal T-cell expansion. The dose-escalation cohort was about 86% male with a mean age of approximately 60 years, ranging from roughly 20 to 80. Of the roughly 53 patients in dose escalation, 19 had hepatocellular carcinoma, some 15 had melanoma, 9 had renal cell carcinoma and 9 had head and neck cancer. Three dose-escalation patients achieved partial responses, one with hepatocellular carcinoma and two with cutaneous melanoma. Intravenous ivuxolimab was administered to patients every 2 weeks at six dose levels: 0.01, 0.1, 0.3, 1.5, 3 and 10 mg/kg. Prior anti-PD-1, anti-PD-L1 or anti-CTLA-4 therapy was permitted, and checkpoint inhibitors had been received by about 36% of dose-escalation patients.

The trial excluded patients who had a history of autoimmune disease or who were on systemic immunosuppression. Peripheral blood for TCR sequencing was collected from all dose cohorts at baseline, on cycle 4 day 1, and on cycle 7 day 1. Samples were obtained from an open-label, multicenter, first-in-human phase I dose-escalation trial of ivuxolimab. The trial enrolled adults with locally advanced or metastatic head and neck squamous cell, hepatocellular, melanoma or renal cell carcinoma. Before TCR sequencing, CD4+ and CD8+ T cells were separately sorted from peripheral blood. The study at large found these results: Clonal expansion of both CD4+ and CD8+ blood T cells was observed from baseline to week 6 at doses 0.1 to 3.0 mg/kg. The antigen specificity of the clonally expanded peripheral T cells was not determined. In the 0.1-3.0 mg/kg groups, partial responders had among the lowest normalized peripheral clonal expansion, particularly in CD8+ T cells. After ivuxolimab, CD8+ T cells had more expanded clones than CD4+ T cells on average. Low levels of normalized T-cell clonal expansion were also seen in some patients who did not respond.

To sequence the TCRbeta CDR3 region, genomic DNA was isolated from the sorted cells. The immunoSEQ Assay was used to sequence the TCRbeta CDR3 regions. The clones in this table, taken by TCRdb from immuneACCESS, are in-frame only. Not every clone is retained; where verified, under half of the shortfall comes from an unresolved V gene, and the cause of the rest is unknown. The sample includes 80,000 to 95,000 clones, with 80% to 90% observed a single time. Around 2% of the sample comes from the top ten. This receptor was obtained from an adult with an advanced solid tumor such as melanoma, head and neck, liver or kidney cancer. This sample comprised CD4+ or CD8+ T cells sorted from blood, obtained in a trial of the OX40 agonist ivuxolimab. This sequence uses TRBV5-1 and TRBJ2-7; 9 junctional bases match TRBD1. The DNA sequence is TGCGCCAGCAGCTTAGGGACAGGGATGGGATACGAGCAGTACTTC. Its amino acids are CASSLGTGMGYEQYF.